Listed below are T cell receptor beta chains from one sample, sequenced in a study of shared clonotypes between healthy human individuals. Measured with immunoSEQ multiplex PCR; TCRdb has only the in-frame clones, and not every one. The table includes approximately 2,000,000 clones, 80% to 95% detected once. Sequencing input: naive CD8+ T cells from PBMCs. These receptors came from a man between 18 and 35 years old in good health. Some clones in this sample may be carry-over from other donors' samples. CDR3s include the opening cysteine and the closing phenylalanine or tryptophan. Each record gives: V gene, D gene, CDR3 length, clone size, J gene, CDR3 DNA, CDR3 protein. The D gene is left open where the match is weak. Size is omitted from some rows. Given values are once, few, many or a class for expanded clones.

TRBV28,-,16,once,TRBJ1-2,TGTGCCAGCTTGGCTCCATTTCATACCCAGGTCTATGGCTACACCTTC,CASLAPFHTQVYGYTF
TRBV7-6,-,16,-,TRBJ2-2,TGTGCCAGCAGCCCCAGACAGGCCGTGAACACCGGGGAGCTGTTTTTT,CASSPRQAVNTGELFF
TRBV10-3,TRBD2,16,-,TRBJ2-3,TGTGCCATCAGTGAGTCGAGAGCGGGGTTCACAGATACGCAGTATTTT,CAISESRAGFTDTQYF
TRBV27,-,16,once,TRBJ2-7,TGTGCCAGCAGTTTATCTGCCGGGACACTGAGTTACGAGCAGTACTTC,CASSLSAGTLSYEQYF
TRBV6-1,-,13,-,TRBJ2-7,TGTGCCAGCGGGAGTAATGGCCGCTACGAGCAGTACTTC,CASGSNGRYEQYF
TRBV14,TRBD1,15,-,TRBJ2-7,TGTGCCAGCAGCCCGGACAGGGCAATACCCAACGAGCAGTACTTC,CASSPDRAIPNEQYF
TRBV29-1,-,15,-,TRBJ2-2,TGCAGCGTTGTGCTAATGGGACAGAACACCGGGGAGCTGTTTTTT,CSVVLMGQNTGELFF
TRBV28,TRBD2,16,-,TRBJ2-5,TGTGCCAGCAGCCTCGGCGGGGGTCAGTCCGGGGAGACCCAGTACTTC,CASSLGGGQSGETQYF
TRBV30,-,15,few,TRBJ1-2,TGTGCCTGGAGTGTACCGACTCCGGTACGGTATGGCTACACCTTC,CAWSVPTPVRYGYTF
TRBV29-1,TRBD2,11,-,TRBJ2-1,TGCAGCGTTGGGACTAGCGGGGGGCAGTTCTTC,CSVGTSGGQFF
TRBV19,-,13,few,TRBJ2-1,TGTGCCAGTAGTTCGGGGGAGACGTATGAGCAGTTCTTC,CASSSGETYEQFF
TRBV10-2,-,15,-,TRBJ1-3,TGCGCCAGCAGTGAAGTGGCGGCTTCGGGAAACACCATATATTTT,CASSEVAASGNTIYF
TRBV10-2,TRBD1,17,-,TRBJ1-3,TGCGCCAGCATGGCGCCGGACAGGGGGTTTTATGGAAACACCATATATTTT,CASMAPDRGFYGNTIYF
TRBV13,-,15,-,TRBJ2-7,TGTGCCAGCAGCTCCCAGGTGAACGAGACCTACGAGCAGTACTTC,CASSSQVNETYEQYF
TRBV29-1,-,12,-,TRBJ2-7,TGCAGCTCCCGGGGGAGCTCCTACGAGCAGTACTTC,CSSRGSSYEQYF
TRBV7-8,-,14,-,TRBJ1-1,TGTGCCAGCAGCCCGCCTGTTAAGGGTTCTGAAGCTTTCTTT,CASSPPVKGSEAFF
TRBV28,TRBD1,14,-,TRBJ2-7,TGTGCCAGCAGTTATGACAGGGGTACCTACGAGCAGTACTTC,CASSYDRGTYEQYF
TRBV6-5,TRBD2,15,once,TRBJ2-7,TGTGCCAGCAGTTATGGACTAGCGGGCCCCTACGAGCAGTACTTC,CASSYGLAGPYEQYF
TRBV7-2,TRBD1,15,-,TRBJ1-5,TGTGCCAGCGCCCGAGGACAGGGTAGCAATCAGCCCCAGCATTTT,CASARGQGSNQPQHF
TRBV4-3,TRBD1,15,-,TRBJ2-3,TGCGCCAGCAGCCAAGACAGGGGGCGCAGGGATACGCAGTATTTT,CASSQDRGRRDTQYF
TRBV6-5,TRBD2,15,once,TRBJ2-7,TGTGCCAGCAGTTACGGAAGCGGGAACTCCTACGAGCAGTACTTC,CASSYGSGNSYEQYF
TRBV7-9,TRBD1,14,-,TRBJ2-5,TGTGCCAGCCACAAACAGGGGTTTGGAGAGACCCAGTACTTC,CASHKQGFGETQYF
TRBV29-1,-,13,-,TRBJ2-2,TGCAGCGCACAGGGGAGGGACACCGGGGAGCTGTTTTTT,CSAQGRDTGELFF
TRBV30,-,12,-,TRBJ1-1,TGTGCCTGGAGTGTTGAAAAGCTTGAAGCTTTCTTT,CAWSVEKLEAFF
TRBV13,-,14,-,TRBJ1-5,TGTGCCAGCAGCTTAGGCCGTCAGAATCAGCCCCAGCATTTT,CASSLGRQNQPQHF
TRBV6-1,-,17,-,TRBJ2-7,TGTGCCAGCAGTGATTTTAGGGGGACGGAGAACTCCTACGAGCAGTACTTC,CASSDFRGTENSYEQYF
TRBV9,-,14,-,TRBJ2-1,TGTGCCAGCACCGGGACCCTGCCCCACAATGAGCAGTTCTTC,CASTGTLPHNEQFF
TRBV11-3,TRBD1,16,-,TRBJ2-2,TGTGCCAGCAGCTCCTCCTGGGACAGGGGCACCGGGGAGCTGTTTTTT,CASSSSWDRGTGELFF
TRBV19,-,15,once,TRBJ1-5,TGTGCCAGTAGTATAGAAGGGTTGCGCAATCAGCCCCAGCATTTT,CASSIEGLRNQPQHF
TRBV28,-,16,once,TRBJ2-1,TGTGCCAGCAGTTTCTTGGGGTCGGGCCTCTACAATGAGCAGTTCTTC,CASSFLGSGLYNEQFF
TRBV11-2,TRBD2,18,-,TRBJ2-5,TGTGCCAGCAGCTTAGCCCTCTTGGGCGGGAGGGCTCAAGAGACCCAGTACTTC,CASSLALLGGRAQETQYF
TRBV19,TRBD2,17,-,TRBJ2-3,TGTGCCAGTAGTATAATCGGCAGCGGGAGTGGTATAGATACGCAGTATTTT,CASSIIGSGSGIDTQYF
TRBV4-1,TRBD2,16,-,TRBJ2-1,TGCGCCAGCAGCCCTATAGCGGGAAGCTCCTACAATGAGCAGTTCTTC,CASSPIAGSSYNEQFF
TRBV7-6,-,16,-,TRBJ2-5,TGTGCCAGCAGCTTAGGGGCCGGGATCCTCGAAGAGACCCAGTACTTC,CASSLGAGILEETQYF
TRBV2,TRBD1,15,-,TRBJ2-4,TGTGCCAGCAGGGACAGGGTGCTGACCAAAAACATTCAGTACTTC,CASRDRVLTKNIQYF
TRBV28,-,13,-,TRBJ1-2,TGTGCCAGCACCCCGAACGACAGACTCCGCTACACCTTC,CASTPNDRLRYTF
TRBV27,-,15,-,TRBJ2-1,TGTGCCAGCAGTCCCGCTCCGAGTCCCTACAATGAGCAGTTCTTC,CASSPAPSPYNEQFF
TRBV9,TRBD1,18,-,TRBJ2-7,TGTGCCAGCAGCGCAGGACAGGCCCTAGGTGCGGCTCCCTACGAGCAGTACTTC,CASSAGQALGAAPYEQYF
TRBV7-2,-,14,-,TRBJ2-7,TGTGCCAGCAGCTTTACGGGGATCTCCTACGAGCAGTACTTC,CASSFTGISYEQYF
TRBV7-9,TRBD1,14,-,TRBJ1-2,TGTGCCAGCAGCTCCACAGGGGGCGGCTATGGCTACACCTTC,CASSSTGGGYGYTF
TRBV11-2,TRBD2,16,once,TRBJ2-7,TGTGCCAGCAGCTTCCACCCGGGGGGGGGCCTCGACGAGCAGTACTTC,CASSFHPGGGLDEQYF
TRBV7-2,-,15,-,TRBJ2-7,TGTGCCAGCAGTTCTAGACCAGCTAATTCCTACGAGCAGTACTTC,CASSSRPANSYEQYF
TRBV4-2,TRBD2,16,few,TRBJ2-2,TGTGCCAGCAGCCAATCTAGCGGGAGGAACACCGGGGAGCTGTTTTTT,CASSQSSGRNTGELFF
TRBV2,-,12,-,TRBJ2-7,TGTGCCAGCAGTCGGACAGTAGTCGAGCAGTACTTC,CASSRTVVEQYF
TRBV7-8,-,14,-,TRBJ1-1,TGTGCCAGCAGCCCTAAGCCAGGGAACACTGAAGCTTTCTTT,CASSPKPGNTEAFF
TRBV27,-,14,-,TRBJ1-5,TGTGCCAGCAGTTCGTTAAATAGCAATCAGCCCCAGCATTTT,CASSSLNSNQPQHF
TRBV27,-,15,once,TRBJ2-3,TGTGCCAGCAGTTTAGGGGGGACACCATGGGATACGCAGTATTTT,CASSLGGTPWDTQYF
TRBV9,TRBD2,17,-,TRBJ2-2,TGTGCCAGCAGCGTAGTGCCTAGCGGCTACACCACCGGGGAGCTGTTTTTT,CASSVVPSGYTTGELFF
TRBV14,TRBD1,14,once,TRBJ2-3,TGTGCCAGCTCCGGGACAGGGTTGACAGATACGCAGTATTTT,CASSGTGLTDTQYF
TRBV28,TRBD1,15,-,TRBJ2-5,TGTGCCAGCAGTTTAACCGGGACAGGGGGAGAGACCCAGTACTTC,CASSLTGTGGETQYF
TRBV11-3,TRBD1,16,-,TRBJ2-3,TGTGCCAGCAGCCCCGGGACAGGGGTAGATACAGATACGCAGTATTTT,CASSPGTGVDTDTQYF
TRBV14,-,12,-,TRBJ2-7,TGTGCCAGCAGCCAAGATACGGCCGAGCAGTACTTC,CASSQDTAEQYF
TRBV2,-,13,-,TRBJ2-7,TGTGCCAGCAGTGCCCCCCCCATCCCCGAGCAGTACTTC,CASSAPPIPEQYF
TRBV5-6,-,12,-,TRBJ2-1,TGTGCCAGCAGCTTGGGTGCCAATGAGCAGTTCTTC,CASSLGANEQFF
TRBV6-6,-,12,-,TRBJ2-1,TGTGCCAGCTTGGGACGGTACAATGAGCAGTTCTTC,CASLGRYNEQFF
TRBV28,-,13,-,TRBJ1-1,TGTGCCAGCCTTTGGGGGAGGAACACTGAAGCTTTCTTT,CASLWGRNTEAFF
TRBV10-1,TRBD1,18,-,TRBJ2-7,TGCGCCACAACTCAACAGGGGGATAAAGACGGGGGCTCCTACGAGCAGTACTTC,CATTQQGDKDGGSYEQYF
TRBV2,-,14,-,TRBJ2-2,TGTGCCAGCAGTGACAGGGCGGGGACCGGGGAGCTGTTTTTT,CASSDRAGTGELFF